The 27 T cell receptor beta chains below were found in one sample sequenced in a study of T cells after yellow fever vaccination. One entry per CDR3 protein results from TCRdb running MiXCR on the 5' RACE reads. The sample records 360,000 or so distinct CDR3 sequences, about 9.9% being singletons. Sequencing was performed on PBMCs, taken on the day of the first yellow fever vaccination. The receptors here all came from a young man who received the YFV17D yellow fever vaccine.

This clonotype came up a few times. The chain combines TRBV6-2 or TRBV6-3 with TRBJ2-1, with 8 nucleotides matching TRBD2. Trimming took 7 bases from V and 5 from J; bases not matched to a gene: 7. This CDR3 has 14 residues. Germline V gives CDR1 MNHEY, CDR2 SVGEGT. CDR3 DNA: TGTGCCAGCACTAAGCGGGGGCAAAACAATGAGCAGTTCTTC. It encodes CASTKRGQNNEQFF.

This clonotype was picked up a small number of times. The chain couples TRBV29-1 to TRBJ2-3, with D possibly matching TRBD1 (6 bases). Trimming took off 3 bases at V and 4 bases at J, with 14 bases between the two ends. CDR1 and CDR2 (germline): SQVTM, ANQGSEA. The CDR3 covers 14 residues. CDR3 protein: CSVDPRGRADTQYF. In DNA form, the CDR3 reads TGCAGCGTTGACCCCAGGGGAAGGGCAGATACGCAGTATTTT.

There are a few counts of this clonotype. The J gene is TRBJ2-3, the V gene TRBV5-1; 8 bases map to TRBD2. Trimming removed 4 bases from V and 6 bases from J; junction bases left unmatched: 13. The CDR3 consists of 16 residues. In germline, CDR1 is SGHRS, CDR2 YFSETQ. CDR3 region: CASSLRSAGGLDTQYF. CDR3 in DNA: TGCGCCAGCAGCCTCCGCTCGGCGGGGGGACTTGATACGCAGTATTTT.

This clonotype was seen a few times. This chain uses TRBV20-1 with TRBJ2-3; 7 positions match TRBD1. J lost 6 bases, V lost 4 bases, and 10 bases had no gene match. The CDR3 has 14 amino acids. Germline-derived CDR1 and CDR2 are DFQATT and SNEGSKA (reference sequence). CDR3: CSAKKGQSLDTQYF. CDR3 in DNA: TGCAGTGCTAAAAAGGGACAGTCGCTGGATACGCAGTATTTT.

Regarding this clonotype: Given a much more abundant clone one base away, this may be a read error. The chain joins TRBV20-1 to TRBJ2-2, with 8 bases that match TRBD2. After removal of 2 bases from V and 4 bases from J, the junction contained 6 bases not matched to a gene. The V gene's germline CDR1 is DFQATT and CDR2 SNEGSKA (reference sequence). The CDR3 is made up of 15 amino acids. Here the CDR3 reads CSARQAGDLTGELFF. Here the CDR3 DNA reads TGCAGTGCTAGACAAGCGGGGGACCTCACCGGGGAGCTGTTTTTT.

This clonotype has only a few counts. The V gene is TRBV20-1, the J gene TRBJ1-5; no definite D call. V lost 3 bases to trimming and J lost 12 bases, with 15 bases between them. The CDR3 totals 12 residues. Per the germline V gene, CDR1 is DFQATT and CDR2 is SNEGSKA (reference sequence). CDR3 region: CSASEPLRVQHF. DNA for the CDR3: TGCAGTGCTAGCGAGCCCCTGCGCGTCCAGCATTTT.

The sample holds a few counts of this clonotype. The rearrangement links TRBV4-2 to TRBJ1-2; 9 positions match TRBD1. Germline trimming cut 1 base from V and 6 bases from J; bases unmatched to any gene: 15. Germline values: CDR1 LGHNA, CDR2 YNFKEQ. The CDR3 covers 18 residues. CDR3 nucleotides: TGTGCCAGCAGCCAAGCTCAGGACAGGGGTTGGTTAGGTAATGGCTACACCTTC. Protein sequence: CASSQAQDRGWLGNGYTF.

The V gene is TRBV10-3, the J gene TRBJ1-6; D possibly corresponds to TRBD1 (5 bases). Trimming removed 6 bases from V and 9 bases from J, with 15 bases in between. This CDR3 comprises 14 residues. Germline V gene data show CDR1 as ENHRY and CDR2 as SYGVKD. CDR3 coding DNA: TGTGCCATCAGGGAGGGACCTTTAGGTTCACCCCTCCACTTT. Residues: CAIREGPLGSPLHF.

The chain is built from TRBV4-2 and TRBJ2-1, with D uncertain. V lost 9 bases and J lost 6, with 18 bases in between. This CDR3 region has 14 residues. Germline lookup yields CDR1 LGHNA and CDR2 YNFKEQ. The CDR3 protein is CARGPEVRCNEQFF. CDR3 in DNA: TGTGCCAGGGGCCCCGAGGTCCGGTGCAATGAGCAGTTCTTC.

The rearrangement joins TRBV20-1 to TRBJ1-5, with 7 bases that match TRBD1. V trimming: 5 bases; J trimming: 7 bases; junction bases outside the gene matches: 8. The CDR3 extends over 13 amino acids. Looked up from germline, CDR1 is DFQATT and CDR2 is SNEGSKA (reference sequence). The CDR3 reads CSALGQADQPQHF. The CDR3, as DNA: TGCAGTGCTTTAGGACAGGCAGACCAGCCCCAGCATTTT.

This clonotype was observed at least ten times. This chain links TRBV5-1 with TRBJ2-3; D may be TRBD2 (6 bases). Trimming removed 7 bases at V and 2 bases at J, with 11 bases between. Germline CDR1 and CDR2: SGHRS and YFSETQ. The CDR3 runs to 13 residues. CDR3 sequence reads: CASCAGFTDTQYF. CDR3 coding DNA: TGCGCCAGCTGCGCGGGATTCACAGATACGCAGTATTTT.

The chain uses TRBV6-2 or TRBV6-3 and TRBJ2-5; 10 nucleotides match TRBD2. This CDR3 region has 15 residues. V trimming: 8 bases; J trimming: 2 bases; junction bases outside the gene matches: 8. In germline, CDR1 is MNHEY, CDR2 SVGEGT. In nucleotides, the CDR3 is TGTGCCAGCTCCGGACTAGCGGCTACTCAAGAGACCCAGTACTTC. Its translation: CASSGLAATQETQYF.

This clonotype came up a few times. The rearrangement uses TRBV9 and TRBJ1-4; 9 bases line up with TRBD1. CDR3 length: 15 residues. Looked up from germline, CDR1 is SGDLS and CDR2 is YYNGEE. V lost 4 bases and J lost 7; bases outside the gene matches: 8. The CDR3 DNA reads as TGTGCCAGCAGCCGGACTGGGACAGGGCGTGAAAAACTGTTTTTT. It codes for CASSRTGTGREKLFF.

This clonotype was found a few times. The chain is built from TRBV12-3 or TRBV12-4 and TRBJ2-7, with 11 bases fitting TRBD1. V dropped 6 bases and J dropped 9; count of bases not matched to a gene: 10. This CDR3 is built from 14 residues. This CDR3 is CASSPRTGGAGQYF. DNA for the CDR3: TGTGCCAGCAGCCCCAGGACAGGGGGCGCCGGGCAGTACTTC.

The rearrangement joins TRBV7-2 to TRBJ1-2; D is unclear. V was cut by 0 bases and J by 8 bases, with 13 bases left in between. In germline, CDR1 is SGHTA, CDR2 FQGNSA. The CDR3 spans 14 residues. The CDR3 spells CASSLATWAKGYTF. CDR3 sequence (DNA): TGTGCCAGCAGCTTAGCCACCTGGGCTAAGGGCTACACCTTC.

This clonotype was observed a few times. The chain recombines TRBV2 with TRBJ1-1; D call uncertain. The CDR3 totals 15 residues. Germline CDR1 is SNHLY and CDR2 is FYNNEI. Between the trimmed V and J ends, which lost 5 bases and 0 bases, there was a span of 13 bases. This CDR3 is CASSFYTLMNTEAFF. In DNA, the CDR3 is TGTGCCAGCAGTTTTTACACCTTAATGAACACTGAAGCTTTCTTT.

This clonotype was counted many times. The chain is built from TRBV30 and TRBJ1-1; no definite D call. V lost 7 bases, J lost 5 bases, and 14 bases lay in between. In germline, CDR1 is GTSNPN, CDR2 SVGIG (reference sequence). The CDR3 is made up of 12 amino acids. CDR3 in amino acids: CAYLPPVTEAFF. The CDR3, as DNA: TGTGCCTACCTACCCCCGGTGACTGAAGCTTTCTTT.

V is TRBV5-6 and J is TRBJ1-4, with TRBD1 as a possible D gene (6 bases). Germline-derived CDR1 and CDR2 are SGHDT and YYEEEE. The CDR3 sequence is 17 residues long. Trimming pared 6 bases from V and 0 bases from J, leaving 18 bases between. CDR3 region: CASTPVQGLATNEKLFF. Here the CDR3 DNA reads TGTGCCAGCACCCCGGTCCAGGGGTTAGCAACTAATGAAAAACTGTTTTTT.

DNA of the CDR3: TGCGCCAGCAGCCCAAGGGACAGGGGGGTCGATGAGCAGTTCTTC. Protein: CASSPRDRGVDEQFF. The chain joins TRBV4-1 to TRBJ2-1; 11 bases match TRBD1. Germline CDR1 is MGHRA and CDR2 is YSYEKL. There are 15 residues in the CDR3. J gave up 8 bases and V 4 bases, and 7 bases lay outside the gene matches.

In this sample, this clonotype turned up a few times. The chain carries TRBV18 and TRBJ2-1, with D possibly being TRBD2 (6 bases). The V and J ends lost 5 bases and 0 bases respectively, with 14 bases between them. The CDR3 totals 16 residues. Germline V gives CDR1 KGHSH, CDR2 LQKENI. CDR3: CASSKGLLSSYNEQFF. As DNA, the CDR3 is TGTGCCAGCTCAAAGGGACTCCTAAGCTCCTACAATGAGCAGTTCTTC.

This clonotype was counted ten times or more. The chain links TRBV5-4 to TRBJ2-2, with 9 nucleotides matching TRBD1. The CDR3 is made up of 15 amino acids. V lost 5 bases to trimming and J lost 2 bases; unmatched junction nucleotides: 4. Germline V gene sequence: CDR1 SGHNT, CDR2 YYREEE (reference sequence). As DNA, the CDR3 is TGTGCCAGCAGTCAGGACAGGGGCAACACCGGGGAGCTGTTTTTT. Amino acid sequence: CASSQDRGNTGELFF.

This clonotype was observed a handful of times. This chain links TRBV24-1 with TRBJ2-5; a weak D match, TRBD1 (6 bases). The V end lost 1 base, the J end lost 5 bases, and 13 bases lay between the germline ends. The CDR3 contains 15 residues. CDR1 and CDR2 (germline): KGHDR, SFDVKD. CDR3 loop: CATSDLMDSRETQYF. Written as DNA, the CDR3 is TGTGCCACCAGTGATTTAATGGACAGCCGGGAGACCCAGTACTTC.

V usage is TRBV4-3 and J usage is TRBJ2-7, with D possibly being TRBD1 (5 bases). Germline V gives CDR1 LGHNA, CDR2 YSLEER. The CDR3 has 17 residues. V dropped 0 bases and J dropped 3 bases, with 18 bases sitting between them. The CDR3 DNA sequence: TGCGCCAGCAGCCAAGAAACTGGGGCGGCCCAGGGCTACGAGCAGTACTTC. As protein: CASSQETGAAQGYEQYF.

This chain connects TRBV6-5 to TRBJ2-3, with D possibly matching TRBD2 (6 bases). The CDR3 contains 18 residues. The V end was cut by 2 bases, the J end by 10 bases, with 28 bases between. CDR1 and CDR2 (germline): MNHEY, SVGAGI. CDR3: CASSYHVGGSPRGSPQYF. The CDR3 DNA follows: TGTGCCAGCAGTTACCACGTGGGGGGTAGTCCCCGCGGTTCTCCGCAGTATTTT.

V gene TRBV5-1 combines with J gene TRBJ2-7, with TRBD1 matching 8 bases. The CDR3 runs 16 residues. Trimming cost V 3 bases and J 0 bases; bases outside gene matches: 8. The germline V gene has CDR1 SGHRS and CDR2 YFSETQ. The CDR3 sequence is CASSWSRDRYSYEQYF. CDR3 DNA sequence: TGCGCCAGCAGCTGGTCCCGGGACAGGTACTCCTACGAGCAGTACTTC.

On this clonotype itself: At one of its ends the junction is not consistent with the germline gene, which may arise from a read error. V usage is TRBV4-3 and J usage is TRBJ1-1, with D perhaps matching TRBD1 (5 bases). Germline loops: CDR1 LGHNA, CDR2 YSLEER. This CDR3 has 13 amino acids. In DNA, the CDR3 is TGCGCCAGCAGCCAAGAGGTGGGGCCCCAAATGACCTTT. It specifies CASSQEVGPQMTF.

Comment on this clonotype: Sequence at one end of the junction differs from germline and may be a read error. The V gene is TRBV4-1, the J gene TRBJ2-3; D remains ambiguous. Looked up from germline, CDR1 is MGHRA and CDR2 is YSYEKL. The CDR3 loop spans 17 amino acids. CDR3: CAISRLDVQPVTDTQYF. The CDR3 DNA reads TGCGCCATCAGCCGCCTCGACGTGCAGCCAGTCACAGATACGCAGTATTTT.